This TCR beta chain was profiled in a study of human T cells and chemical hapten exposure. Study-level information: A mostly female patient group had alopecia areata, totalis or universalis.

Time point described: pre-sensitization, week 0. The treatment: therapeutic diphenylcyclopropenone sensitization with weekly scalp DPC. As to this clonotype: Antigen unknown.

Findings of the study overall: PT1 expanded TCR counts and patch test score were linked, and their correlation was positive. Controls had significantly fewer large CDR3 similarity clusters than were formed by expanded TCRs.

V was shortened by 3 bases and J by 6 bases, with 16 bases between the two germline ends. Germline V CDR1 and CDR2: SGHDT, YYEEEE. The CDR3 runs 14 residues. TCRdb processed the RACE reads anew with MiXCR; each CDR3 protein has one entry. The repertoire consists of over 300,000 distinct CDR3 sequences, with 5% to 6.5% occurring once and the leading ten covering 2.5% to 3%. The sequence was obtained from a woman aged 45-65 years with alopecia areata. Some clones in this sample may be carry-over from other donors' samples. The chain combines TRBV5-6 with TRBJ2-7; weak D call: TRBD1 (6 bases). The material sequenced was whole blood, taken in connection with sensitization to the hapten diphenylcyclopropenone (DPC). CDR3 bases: TGTGCCAGCAGCTCAGGGACACCCAGGAGCGAGCAGTACTTC. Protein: CASSSGTPRSEQYF.